Shown below are 4 T cell receptor beta chains from a single sample sequenced in a study of cytotoxic CD8 clonotypes in ibrutinib-treated CLL. Method: immunoSEQ multiplex PCR; TCRdb's copy keeps in-frame clones and lacks some. The sample lists tens of thousands of clones, 68% occurring once. This sample comprised PBMCs, obtained at disease progression, from a patient treated with ibrutinib. These receptor sequences come from a human donor with chronic lymphocytic leukemia.

The chain couples TRBV9 to TRBJ1-1, with unresolved D. Trimming pared 0 bases from V and 1 base from J, leaving 10 bases between. The CDR3 is made up of 15 amino acids. CDR1 and CDR2 (germline): SGDLS, YYNGEE. The CDR3 bases are TGTGCCAGCAGCGTAGTGGATACGGGGAACACTGAAGCTTTCTTT. Its protein product is CASSVVDTGNTEAFF. The full variable domain, completed using reference TRBV9 and TRBJ1-1, is DSGVTQTPKHLITATGQRVTLRCSPRSGDLSVYWYQQSLDQGLQFLIQYYNGEERAKGNILERFSAQQFPDLHSELNLSSLELGDSALYFCASSVVDTGNTEAFFGQGTRLTVV.

The chain recombines TRBV19 with TRBJ2-1, with a possible D match to TRBD2 (6 bases). This CDR3 spans 15 amino acids. V dropped 2 bases and J dropped 6 bases, with 14 bases sitting between them. The germline gives CDR1 LNHDA, CDR2 SQIVND (reference sequence). CDR3 in amino acids: CASSITGESSNEQFF. For the CDR3, the DNA is TGTGCCAGTAGTATAACGGGGGAAAGTAGCAATGAGCAGTTCTTC.

This chain uses TRBV5-1 with TRBJ2-5; possible D gene TRBD1, 5 bases. Trimming removed 0 bases from V and 5 bases from J, with 17 bases in between. The germline V gene encodes CDR1 SGHRS and CDR2 YFSETQ. The CDR3 is 16 residues long. Here the CDR3 reads CASSLGGGQLGETQYF. For the CDR3, the DNA is TGCGCCAGCAGCTTGGGCGGCGGACAATTGGGGGAGACCCAGTACTTC. Full variable domain (rest looked up from reference TRBV5-1 and TRBJ2-5): KAGVTQTPRYLIKTRGQQVTLSCSPISGHRSVSWYQQTPGQGLQFLFEYFSETQRNKGNFPGRFSGRQFSNSRSEMNVSTLELGDSALYLCASSLGGGQLGETQYFGPGTRLLVL.

The chain joins TRBV25-1 to TRBJ2-1, with D possibly called TRBD1 or TRBD2 (5 bases each). Germline V gene sequence: CDR1 MGHDK, CDR2 SYGVNS. This CDR3 region has 15 residues. Between the trimmed V and J ends, which lost 5 bases and 0 bases, there was a span of 11 bases. CDR3 residues: CASSTRDGSYNEQFF. In nucleotides, the CDR3 is TGTGCCAGCAGTACCCGGGACGGCTCCTACAATGAGCAGTTCTTC.